This T cell receptor (beta chain) appears in the sequencing data of a study of PD-1 blockade in classical Hodgkin lymphoma. Time point reported: cycle 4 day 1 (C4D1), after 6 weeks of nivolumab. All patients relapsed after autologous stem cell transplantation, and brentuximab vedotin exposure varied. The V segment lost 5 bases and the J segment 6 bases; nucleotides outside the gene matches: 12. In germline, CDR1 is WSHSY, CDR2 SAAADI. The CDR3 sequence is 15 residues long. Whole-study results and caveats: Those achieving complete response showed baseline diversity like newly diagnosed patients. Causes of the repertoire differences remain undefined, possibly disease activity or prior therapy. Among the patients, those starting nivolumab under 1 year after ASCT were excluded. Lower baseline TCR diversity was reported for newly diagnosed patients than for healthy donors.

This table comes from immunoSEQ multiplex PCR, and its TCRdb copy is limited to in-frame clones, with some not included. The sample holds 99,000 or so clones, approximately 89% seen once. For this clone: Antigen unknown.

The chain couples TRBV10-2 to TRBJ1-1; TRBD1 matches 7 bases. Specimen: peripheral blood mononuclear cells (PBMCs), collected before the fourth cycle of nivolumab. The receptor was derived from a human donor with classical Hodgkin lymphoma. The CDR3 DNA follows: TGCGCCAGCAGTACAGACAGGGTTTCGAGCTCTGAAGCTTTCTTT. The encoded protein is CASSTDRVSSSEAFF.